Listed below are T cell receptor beta chains from one sample, sequenced in a study of T cell responses to AZD1222 COVID-19 vaccine. Libraries were prepared by immunoSEQ multiplex PCR; TCRdb keeps only in-frame clonotypes and omits some of them. Found here are 150,000 or so clones, approximately 91% of them singletons; the top ten hold about 1.1%. The sample was peripheral blood, taken 28 days after the second AZD1222 dose. These receptors were taken from an adult who received the AZD1222 COVID-19 vaccine. CDR3s include the opening cysteine and the closing phenylalanine or tryptophan. The D gene is left open where the match is weak. Not all rows give a size; the values are once, few, many and, for expanded clones, a class.

TRBJ1-5 | - | - | TRBV5-1 | CASSLTGRVEQPQHF | TGCGCCAGCAGCTTAACAGGGAGAGTGGAGCAGCCCCAGCATTTT
TRBJ2-2 | - | - | TRBV7-9 | CASSQGAGTGELFF | TGTGCCAGCAGCCAAGGGGCAGGGACCGGGGAGCTGTTTTTT
TRBJ2-7 | TRBD2 | - | TRBV19 | CASSIPGTSGRADYEQYF | TGTGCCAGTAGTATCCCCGGGACTAGCGGGAGAGCCGACTACGAGCAGTACTTC
TRBJ2-7 | TRBD2 | few | TRBV13 | CASSLGLAGSSYEQYF | TGTGCCAGCAGCTTAGGCCTAGCGGGAAGCTCCTACGAGCAGTACTTC
TRBJ1-2 | - | - | TRBV20-1 | CSAGGNSGYTF | TGCAGTGCCGGAGGGAACTCTGGCTACACCTTC
TRBJ1-3 | TRBD1 | - | TRBV7-9 | CASSPTGFGGNTIYF | TGTGCCAGCAGTCCGACAGGGTTCGGTGGAAACACCATATATTTT
TRBJ1-5 | - | - | TRBV6-5 | CASIMGYSNQPQHF | TGTGCCAGCATCATGGGTTATAGCAATCAGCCCCAGCATTTT
TRBJ1-2 | - | - | TRBV28 | CASSLSSWGYTF | TGTGCCAGCAGTTTATCGAGTTGGGGCTACACCTTC
TRBJ2-1 | - | - | TRBV11-3 | CASSARGPGEQFF | TGTGCCAGCAGCGCCCGGGGACCGGGCGAGCAGTTCTTC
TRBJ2-5 | - | once | TRBV19 | CASSDSRWKTQYF | TGTGCCAGTAGCGATAGTCGGTGGAAGACCCAGTACTTC
TRBJ2-3 | - | - | TRBV7-9 | CASSPGRDTQYF | TGTGCCAGCAGCCCCGGAAGAGATACGCAGTATTTT
TRBJ2-7 | - | - | TRBV7-9 | CASSFRGGQSGEQYF | TGTGCCAGCAGCTTTAGGGGGGGACAGTCCGGCGAGCAGTACTTC
TRBJ1-4 | - | few | TRBV6-4 | CASSEQGLSNEKLFF | TGTGCCAGCAGTGAGCAGGGGCTGTCTAATGAAAAACTGTTTTTT
TRBJ1-1 | - | - | TRBV11-3 | CASSLGDTEAFF | TGTGCCAGCAGCTTAGGGGACACTGAAGCTTTCTTT
TRBJ1-5 | - | few | TRBV24-1 | CATSAGRGIKHF | TGTGCCACCAGTGCGGGGAGGGGAATCAAGCATTTT
TRBJ2-5 | - | - | TRBV5-4 | CASSYVKTGSVQETQYF | TGTGCCAGCAGCTACGTAAAGACGGGGTCCGTACAAGAGACCCAGTACTTC
TRBJ2-6 | - | - | TRBV18 | CASSPPVGANVLTF | TGTGCCAGCTCACCACCTGTGGGGGCCAACGTCCTGACTTTC
TRBJ1-2 | - | - | TRBV19 | CASSIGTGNYGYTF | TGTGCCAGTAGTATAGGAACGGGTAACTATGGCTACACCTTC
TRBJ1-1 | - | - | TRBV5-1 | CASSPWGMNTEAFF | TGCGCCAGCAGCCCGTGGGGTATGAACACTGAAGCTTTCTTT
TRBJ2-7 | - | - | TRBV10-3 | CAISESSGGEYYEQYF | TGTGCCATCAGTGAGTCGAGTGGGGGAGAATACTACGAGCAGTACTTC
TRBJ2-1 | - | - | TRBV5-4 | CASSLGGPLHNEQFF | TGTGCCAGCAGCTTAGGGGGGCCCCTCCACAATGAGCAGTTCTTC
TRBJ2-7 | - | - | TRBV3-1/TRBV3-2 | CASSRGQGGGEQYF | TGTGCCAGCAGCCGCGGACAGGGAGGGGGCGAGCAGTACTTC
TRBJ2-7 | - | - | TRBV27 | CASSSRDFSYEQYF | TGTGCCAGCAGTTCCCGGGACTTCTCCTACGAGCAGTACTTC
TRBJ2-7 | - | - | TRBV10-3 | CAISAQGTTYEQYF | TGTGCCATCAGTGCCCAGGGCACTACCTACGAGCAGTACTTC
TRBJ1-2 | - | - | TRBV20-1 | CSATGVGGYTF | TGCAGTGCTACAGGGGTCGGTGGCTACACCTTC
TRBJ2-7 | TRBD2 | once | TRBV28 | CASSRSGSGMYEQYF | TGTGCCAGCAGTCGGAGCGGGAGTGGAATGTACGAGCAGTACTTC
TRBJ1-1 | - | few | TRBV19 | CASSIYSFIGTEAFF | TGTGCCAGTAGTATCTATTCGTTTATAGGGACTGAAGCTTTCTTT
TRBJ2-7 | - | - | TRBV7-8 | CASSLGLAYEQYF | TGTGCCAGCAGCCTCGGGCTAGCCTACGAGCAGTACTTC
TRBJ1-3 | - | - | TRBV19 | CASSIWGLGSPSSGNTIYF | TGTGCCAGTAGTATTTGGGGATTAGGCAGCCCGAGCTCTGGAAACACCATATATTTT
TRBJ1-6 | - | - | TRBV27 | CASSYAQGNSPLHF | TGTGCCAGCAGTTACGCCCAGGGCAATTCACCCCTCCACTTT
TRBJ1-2 | TRBD1 | - | TRBV12-3/TRBV12-4 | CASSPGQGNGYTF | TGTGCCAGCAGTCCCGGACAGGGGAATGGCTACACCTTC
TRBJ1-2 | - | - | TRBV6-5 | CASSLTGGYGYTF | TGTGCCAGCAGTCTGACAGGAGGCTATGGCTACACCTTC
TRBJ2-3 | - | - | TRBV28 | CASSSNSGSSTDTQYF | TGTGCCAGCAGTTCCAACAGCGGGTCCTCCACAGATACGCAGTATTTT
TRBJ1-6 | - | few | TRBV25-1 | CASSPTGRYGSPLHF | TGTGCCAGCAGTCCTACAGGGCGGTATGGTTCACCCCTCCACTTT
TRBJ1-2 | TRBD1 | - | TRBV10-3 | CANRGQDHYGYTF | TGTGCCAACAGGGGACAGGATCACTATGGCTACACCTTC
TRBJ1-5 | - | - | TRBV5-5 | CASSFSAGDNQPQHF | TGTGCCAGCAGCTTCTCGGCCGGGGACAATCAGCCCCAGCATTTT
TRBJ1-2 | TRBD1 | once | TRBV6-6 | CASSYFPGTAGGYTF | TGTGCCAGCAGTTACTTCCCAGGGACAGCGGGTGGCTACACCTTC
TRBJ2-1 | - | - | TRBV2 | CASRWGGIGNEQFF | TGTGCCAGCAGATGGGGCGGGATAGGTAATGAGCAGTTCTTC
TRBJ2-7 | - | - | TRBV6-5 | CASSYSRAPGYEQYF | TGTGCCAGCAGTTACTCGAGGGCACCGGGCTACGAGCAGTACTTC
TRBJ1-5 | - | once | TRBV28 | CASTHGDGQPQHF | TGTGCCAGCACCCACGGAGATGGGCAGCCCCAGCATTTT